The next 18 T cell receptor beta chains were all read from a single sample in a study of blood T cells in healthy people across ages. Sample-barcoded 5' priming and a J-beta primer mix drove a second PCR of roughly 6 to 12 cycles. In TCRdb, the 5' RACE reads were re-called with MiXCR into one record per CDR3 protein. The data show about 630,000 distinct CDR3 sequences, with more than 20% seen just once and roughly 3.6% held by the top ten. Sequenced material: blood. Receptors originate from an older man in good health.

This clonotype was observed at least ten times. V and J are TRBV4-1 and TRBJ2-4; tentatively, D is TRBD1 (6 bases). CDR3 size: 17 residues. Per germline, CDR1 MGHRA and CDR2 YSYEKL. The V and J ends lost 4 bases and 3 bases respectively, with 19 bases between them. CDR3 region: CASSPRATGTDKNIQYF. As DNA, the CDR3 is TGCGCCAGCAGCCCCCGCGCTACAGGGACGGACAAAAACATTCAGTACTTC.

This chain uses TRBV11-2 with TRBJ2-7; 9 nucleotides agree with TRBD1. CDR1 and CDR2 from the germline V gene are SGHAT and FQNNGV. This CDR3 comprises 15 residues. V lost 8 bases to trimming and J lost 5 bases; unmatched junction nucleotides: 13. The CDR3 sequence: CASVPTGTGLHEQYF. CDR3 in DNA: TGTGCCAGCGTACCAACCGGGACAGGGCTTCACGAGCAGTACTTC.

The rearrangement joins TRBV7-2 to TRBJ1-4; 8 bases align to TRBD1. Trimming took 7 bases from V and 14 from J; bases not matched to a gene: 12. The CDR3 contains 13 residues. CDR1 and CDR2 (germline): SGHTA, FQGNSA. The CDR3 DNA sequence: TGTGCCAGCACCAAGACAGGGGATGGTTCTCTGTTTTTT. Translation: CASTKTGDGSLFF.

This clonotype was seen only a few times. V usage is TRBV24-1 and J usage is TRBJ2-7; no firm D call. The CDR3 covers 11 residues. Germline CDR1 KGHDR, CDR2 SFDVKD. Between the trimmed V and J ends, which lost 2 bases and 5 bases, there was a span of 3 bases. The CDR3 protein is CATSDSHEQYF. Here the CDR3 DNA reads TGTGCCACCAGTGATTCCCACGAGCAGTACTTC.

The rearrangement joins TRBV5-6 to TRBJ1-5; 7 bases line up with TRBD1. The CDR3 sequence is 16 residues long. From germline, CDR1 is SGHDT and CDR2 YYEEEE. Trimming removed 1 base from V and 2 bases from J; junction bases left unmatched: 6. The DNA for the CDR3 is TGTGCCAGCAGCTTGCAGGGGGGGCCGGGCAATCAGCCCCAGCATTTT. Translated: CASSLQGGPGNQPQHF.

This clonotype was observed a few times. The chain employs TRBV24-1 and TRBJ2-2; TRBD1 agrees at 8 bases. This CDR3 is built from 15 residues. Germline V gene data show CDR1 as KGHDR and CDR2 as SFDVKD. After removal of 3 bases from V and 7 bases from J, the junction contained 6 bases not matched to a gene. CDR3 loop: CATSDAGQGNGELFF. CDR3 DNA: TGTGCCACCAGTGATGCCGGACAGGGTAACGGGGAGCTGTTTTTT.

This clonotype occurred a few times. The chain recombines TRBV29-1 with TRBJ2-1; TRBD2 agrees at 13 bases. Unmatched junction bases numbered 16, after V lost 3 bases and J lost 8 bases. Germline V CDR1 and CDR2: SQVTM, ANQGSEA. CDR3 length equals 18 residues. CDR3 amino acids: CSVDPTSGRVASGDEQFF. CDR3 bases: TGCAGCGTTGACCCAACTAGCGGGAGGGTGGCATCTGGGGATGAGCAGTTCTTC.

V usage is TRBV7-2 and J usage is TRBJ2-7; D might be TRBD2 (5 bases). This CDR3 has 15 amino acids. V was shortened by 2 bases and J by 0 bases, with 11 bases between the two germline ends. Germline assignment: CDR1 SGHTA and CDR2 FQGNSA. The CDR3 sequence: CASSLMEDLSYEQYF. In nucleotides, the CDR3 is TGTGCCAGCAGCTTAATGGAGGATCTCTCCTACGAGCAGTACTTC.

The genes are TRBV28 and TRBJ2-2; D gene ambiguous. There are 14 residues in the CDR3. Germline V CDR1 and CDR2: MDHEN, SYDVKM. V was clipped by 4 bases and J by 5 bases, with 11 bases between them. As DNA, the CDR3 is TGTGCCAGCAGTTCCTCTTATGGGACCGGGGAGCTGTTTTTT. Translated, it gives CASSSSYGTGELFF.

This chain links TRBV11-2 with TRBJ2-3; no reliable D call. The V end lost 0 bases, the J end lost 3 bases, and 7 bases lay between the germline ends. The CDR3 covers 14 residues. Germline CDR1 SGHAT, CDR2 FQNNGV. CDR3 nucleotides: TGTGCCAGCAGCTTAGACACCGGGACAGATACGCAGTATTTT. Translating it yields CASSLDTGTDTQYF.

V is TRBV5-1 and J is TRBJ2-1; 9 bases are shared with TRBD2. Germline values: CDR1 SGHRS, CDR2 YFSETQ. V shed 0 bases, J shed 9 bases, and the junction held 7 bases outside the gene matches. This CDR3 region has 15 residues. For the CDR3, the DNA is TGCGCCAGCAGCTTGGATGCTAGCGGGATCAGTGAGCAGTTCTTC. Translation gives CASSLDASGISEQFF.

This chain uses TRBV7-6 with TRBJ1-2, with D possibly being TRBD1 (6 bases). The V end was cut by 5 bases, the J end by 8 bases, with 15 bases between. CDR3 length equals 13 residues. CDR1 SGHVS and CDR2 FNYEAQ come from the germline V gene. The CDR3 region has the DNA TGTGCCAGCAGCCCTCAGACAGGCTACGGCTACACCTTC. It codes for CASSPQTGYGYTF.

The rearrangement links TRBV20-1 to TRBJ2-3; 8 bases are a match to TRBD2. V gave up 1 base and J gave up 3 bases; unmatched junction bases: 12. The CDR3 has 17 amino acids. Germline CDR1 is DFQATT and CDR2 is SNEGSKA (reference sequence). Here the CDR3 DNA reads TGCAGTGCTAGAGCCCCCGGGACTAGGGGTTCGACAGATACGCAGTATTTT. Translating it yields CSARAPGTRGSTDTQYF.

This clonotype was counted between two and nine times. Here the CDR3 reads CASSPGGRASKNIQYF. DNA for the CDR3: TGTGCCAGCAGCCCGGGCGGGAGGGCTTCCAAAAACATTCAGTACTTC. The V and J genes are TRBV9 and TRBJ2-4, with 9 bases lining up with TRBD2. Germline CDR1 and CDR2: SGDLS and YYNGEE. Trimming at V came to 4 bases and at J to 2 bases, leaving 7 bases not matched to a gene. The CDR3 has 16 amino acids.

The V gene is TRBV20-1, the J gene TRBJ2-3; 8 bases fit TRBD1. Per the germline V gene, CDR1 is DFQATT and CDR2 is SNEGSKA (reference sequence). Trimming cost V 3 bases and J 4 bases; bases outside gene matches: 15. This CDR3 has 17 residues. DNA for the CDR3: TGCAGTGCTAGTCGAACAGGGGGAGATATTCAGGCAGATACGCAGTATTTT. Protein product: CSASRTGGDIQADTQYF.

The table lists this clonotype with a few counts. J is TRBJ2-5 and V is TRBV5-1; TRBD2 is a possible D gene (5 bases). The J call may be mistaken, given a closer DNA end match to TRBJ2-7. Germline V lookup: CDR1 SGHRS, CDR2 YFSETQ. The CDR3 sequence is 13 residues long. CDR3: CASSLGNEGEQYF. CDR3 DNA: TGCGCCAGCAGCCTCGGGAATGAGGGCGAGCAGTACTTC.

This clonotype has at least ten counts. J is TRBJ1-2 and V is TRBV20-1; 8 positions match TRBD1. Per the germline V gene, CDR1 is DFQATT and CDR2 is SNEGSKA (reference sequence). The CDR3 has 14 residues. After removal of 4 bases from V and 4 bases from J, the junction contained 8 bases not matched to a gene. CDR3 protein: CSATPGGAIYGYTF. The CDR3 DNA sequence: TGCAGTGCTACCCCAGGGGGCGCGATCTATGGCTACACCTTC.

This clonotype has a handful of counts. Germline is not matched at one junction end, which may reflect a read error. The chain carries TRBV7-9 and TRBJ2-7; no clear D gene. This CDR3 contains 16 residues. Germline V CDR1 and CDR2: SEHNR, FQNEAQ (reference sequence). The CDR3 loop is CAGSTDLAVIPYEQYF. The DNA for the CDR3 is TGTGCCGGCAGCACTGACTTAGCCGTTATTCCCTACGAGCAGTACTTC.